The clone carrying this TCR beta chain has ten or more counts. Its cognate antigen is unknown. Germline-derived CDR1 and CDR2 are SGHRS and YFSETQ. The V gene lost 0 bases and the J gene lost 0 bases, with 18 bases spanning the gap. The CDR3 contains 18 residues. The authors prepared the TCRbeta library with unique molecular identifiers. TCRdb redid the calling of the PCR reads with MiXCR, one entry per CDR3 protein. The sample has more than 200,000 distinct CDR3 sequences; roughly 9.1% are singletons. This record belongs to a study of T-cell reconstitution after alpha-beta-depleted transplantation in children. Study-level results: T-cell numbers and diversity one year post-transplant derived largely from freshly generated T cells. Surviving recipient T cells and thymic progenitors produced the high day-60 TCRbeta diversity seen in some patients. About two months after transplant, alpha-beta T cells reportedly came from several hundred expanded graft clones.

Sequencing used PBMCs, mostly from graft donor cells, obtained 360 days after TCRalphabeta/CD19-depleted stem cell transplant. The receptor's source is a male patient under 10 years old who had a stem cell transplant for acute myeloid leukemia, so the T cells may come from the graft donor. The chain carries TRBV5-1 and TRBJ1-1; D possibly corresponds to TRBD1 (5 bases). The CDR3: CASSLASLAGIMNTEAFF. DNA of the CDR3: TGCGCCAGCAGCTTGGCCTCCCTGGCAGGGATCATGAACACTGAAGCTTTCTTT.